The 9 T cell receptor beta chains in this list originate from one sample, sequenced in a study of technical replicates of blood from four donors. Here immunoSEQ multiplex PCR was the method, and the copy in TCRdb shows in-frame clones only, minus some. The table includes about 53,000 clones, 86% detected once. The sample was PBMCs. Receptor source: a human donor in good health. Some clones in this sample may be carry-over from other donors' samples.

This rearrangement joins TRBV27 to TRBJ1-6, with TRBD1 matching 9 bases. There are 14 residues in the CDR3. V was clipped by 6 bases and J by 8 bases; unmatched bases: 5. From germline, CDR1 is MNHEY and CDR2 SMNVEV (reference sequence). CDR3 residues: CASSPGQGHSPLHF. The CDR3 DNA is TGTGCCAGCAGCCCTGGACAGGGGCATTCACCCCTCCACTTT.

This chain connects TRBV5-1 to TRBJ2-3, with TRBD2 matching over 8 bases. Trimming removed 5 bases from V and 4 bases from J; junction bases left unmatched: 6. Germline V gene sequence: CDR1 SGHRS, CDR2 YFSETQ. The CDR3 extends over 14 amino acids. CDR3 residues: CASSREGRADTQYF. The CDR3 bases are TGCGCCAGCAGTCGGGAGGGCCGGGCAGATACGCAGTATTTT.

This chain links TRBV30 with TRBJ2-1; the match to TRBD2 covers 11 bases. Germline V gives CDR1 GTSNPN, CDR2 SVGIG (reference sequence). This CDR3 is built from 16 residues. J was trimmed by 2 bases and V by 0 bases; bases with no gene match: 3. Here the CDR3 DNA reads TGTGCCTGGAGTGTAGAACTAGCGGGGGCCTACAATGAGCAGTTCTTC. It encodes CAWSVELAGAYNEQFF.

The sample holds one count of this clone. V and J are TRBV7-2 and TRBJ1-2, with D hard to call. The length of the CDR3 is 12 residues. CDR1 and CDR2 from the germline V gene are SGHTA and FQGNSA. Trimming shortened V by 7 bases and J by 10 bases, and 16 bases separated the two germline ends. This chain's CDR3 is CASTNRPGNYTF. In DNA form, the CDR3 reads TGTGCCAGCACCAACCGACCGGGTAACTACACCTTC. Based on the CDR3 plus reference TRBV7-2 and TRBJ1-2, the full variable domain is GAGVSQSPSNKVTEKGKDVELRCDPISGHTALYWYRQSLGQGLEFLIYFQGNSAPDKSGLPSDRFSAERTGGSVSTLTIQRTQQEDSAVYLCASTNRPGNYTFGSGTRLTVV.

The chain joins TRBV23-1 to TRBJ2-1, with 8 bases that match TRBD1. TRBV23-1 has ORF status, its function being uncertain. This CDR3 comprises 19 residues. The trim removed 2 bases at V and 0 bases at J, leaving 12 bases unmatched. CDR3: CASSQAPGGPNSSYNEQFF. The CDR3 nucleotides are TGCGCCAGCAGTCAAGCCCCAGGGGGCCCGAATAGCTCCTACAATGAGCAGTTCTTC.

The CDR3 is CASGGTGGGDEQYF. CDR3 in DNA: TGTGCCAGTGGCGGGACAGGGGGCGGCGACGAGCAGTACTTC. V and J are TRBV19 and TRBJ2-7, with 12 nucleotides matching TRBD1. V lost 8 bases, J lost 5 bases, and 7 bases stayed unmatched. Looked up from germline, CDR1 is LNHDA and CDR2 is SQIVND (reference sequence). The CDR3 consists of 14 residues.

Only one count was recorded for this clone. The chain is built from TRBV7-9 and TRBJ2-6, with 10 bases aligning to TRBD1. This CDR3 comprises 16 residues. The junction had 4 bases not matched to a gene; V was cut back by 6 bases and J by 2 bases. Germline-derived CDR1 and CDR2 are SEHNR and FQNEAQ (reference sequence). For the CDR3, the DNA is TGTGCCAGCAGGGCCGGGACAGGGGCTGGGGCCAACGTCCTGACTTTC. This gives the protein CASRAGTGAGANVLTF.

The rearrangement uses TRBV15 and TRBJ1-1, with D possibly matching TRBD1 (5 bases). The ends were cut back, 8 bases at V and 10 bases at J, with 26 bases in the middle. The CDR3 has 15 amino acids. Germline assignment: CDR1 LNHNV and CDR2 YYDKDF (reference sequence). CDR3 DNA: TGTGCCACCGGCTACCCGGGGGGTCCTACATGGGTAGCTTTCTTT. Its protein product is CATGYPGGPTWVAFF.

The CDR3: CASSQDHSSGGAGGYTF. The CDR3 bases are TGCGCCAGCAGCCAAGACCACTCCTCAGGGGGCGCTGGGGGCTACACCTTC. V is TRBV4-3 and J is TRBJ1-2, with TRBD1 identical over 8 bases. This CDR3 is 17 amino acids long. CDR1 LGHNA and CDR2 YSLEER come from the germline V gene. Trimming took 0 bases from V and 8 from J; bases not matched to a gene: 14.